This T cell receptor beta chain was sequenced in a study of blood T cell repertoires in COVID-19. Study at large: Sites in the United States, Italy and Spain provided acute and convalescent COVID-19 samples. Sample material is recorded as cDNA or gDNA derived from T cells, B-cell-depleted T cells, or PBMCs.

Per the original methods: Scientists estimated how many nucleated cells there were by amplifying reference gene primers. The data were produced by immunoSEQ multiplex PCR, yet TCRdb's version contains in-frame clones alone and is incomplete. V and J calls and clone size are those listed in that table; D and trimming were worked out from the DNA. The sample carries 55,000 to 75,000 clones, about 73% recorded once. This CDR3 region has 13 residues. CDR1 and CDR2 (germline): LGHDT, YNNKEL (reference sequence). Between the trimmed V and J ends, which lost 4 bases and 2 bases, there was a span of 8 bases.

Sample: peripheral blood. The chain recombines TRBV3-1 (or the pseudogene TRBV3-2) with TRBJ1-1; D gene ambiguous. This receptor was obtained from an older woman with acute or convalescent COVID-19. This CDR3 is CASSLQINTEAFF. For the CDR3, the DNA is TGTGCCAGCAGCCTACAGATAAACACTGAAGCTTTCTTT.